Presented here are 8 T cell receptor beta chains from one specimen sequenced in a study of identical twins. TCRdb used MiXCR to reprocess the 5' RACE reads, holding one entry per CDR3 protein. This sample yields 140,000 to 150,000 distinct CDR3 sequences, of which roughly 3.5% are seen a single time; around 8.1% belongs to the top ten. The sample taken for sequencing was memory T cells sorted from blood. The origin of the receptors is a man aged 18 to 30 in good health.

This clonotype was found many times. The J gene is TRBJ2-5, the V gene TRBV12-3 or TRBV12-4; no reliable D call. V was pared by 2 bases and J by 0 bases, with 10 bases between. The CDR3 is 15 residues long. As DNA, the CDR3 is TGTGCCAGCAGTTTAATTGGCACACACCAAGAGACCCAGTACTTC. Protein product: CASSLIGTHQETQYF.

The table lists this clonotype with many counts. The chain couples TRBV28 to TRBJ2-1; 7 bases align to TRBD2. The CDR3 sequence is 14 residues long. Germline V gives CDR1 MDHEN, CDR2 SYDVKM. With 9 bases clipped from V and 6 bases from J, the junction kept 11 bases outside the gene matches. CDR3 sequence (DNA): TGTGCCAGTCGTCCGGGACTACCGAGCAATGAGCAGTTCTTC. Translating it yields CASRPGLPSNEQFF.

This clonotype was seen repeatedly, ten times or more. The chain combines TRBV20-1 with TRBJ2-2; 7 bases are a match to TRBD2. This CDR3 region has 14 residues. The germline CDR1 and CDR2 sequences are DFQATT and SNEGSKA (reference sequence). Unmatched junction bases numbered 7, after V lost 6 bases and J lost 3 bases. CDR3 in DNA: TGCAGTGCCGGGAGCGGGGCACACACCGGGGAGCTGTTTTTT. Protein: CSAGSGAHTGELFF.

Many counts were recorded for this clonotype. The V and J genes are TRBV18 and TRBJ2-2; no definite D call. V lost 6 bases to trimming and J lost 4 bases, with 6 bases between them. The V gene's germline CDR1 is KGHSH and CDR2 LQKENI. The CDR3 contains 12 residues. CDR3 nucleotides: TGTGCCAGCTCTCCAATCACCGGGGAGCTGTTTTTT. Translating it yields CASSPITGELFF. Full variable domain (outside the CDR3, taken from reference TRBV18 and TRBJ2-2): NAGVMQNPRHLVRRRGQEARLRCSPMKGHSHVYWYRQLPEEGLKFMVYLQKENIIDESGMPKERFSAEFPKEGPSILRIQQVVRGDSAAYFCASSPITGELFFGEGSRLTVL.

In this sample, this clonotype turned up many times. The J gene is TRBJ2-1, the V gene TRBV19, with TRBD2 matching over 7 bases. V lost 4 bases to trimming and J lost 7 bases; unmatched junction nucleotides: 7. This CDR3 region has 14 residues. Germline V gene data show CDR1 as LNHDA and CDR2 as SQIVND (reference sequence). The CDR3 DNA follows: TGTGCCAGTAGTAGAGGACTAGTTTCTAATGAGCAGTTCTTC. This sequence encodes CASSRGLVSNEQFF.

This clonotype was counted ten times or more. This chain's CDR3 is CASSLAGGYTGELFF. The CDR3 DNA reads as TGTGCCAGCAGCTTAGCGGGAGGGTACACCGGGGAGCTGTTTTTT. This chain joins TRBV7-9 and TRBJ2-2; 7 bases match TRBD2. This CDR3 has 15 residues. Germline CDR1 reads SEHNR; CDR2 reads FQNEAQ (reference sequence). Germline trimming cut 0 bases from V and 3 bases from J; bases unmatched to any gene: 1.

This clonotype was observed at least ten times. The chain couples TRBV5-1 to TRBJ2-1; D not certain. V shed 0 bases and J shed 0 bases, with 7 bases lying between them. The CDR3 is 15 amino acids. Per germline, CDR1 SGHRS and CDR2 YFSETQ. The CDR3 sequence: CASSLADPSYNEQFF. DNA for the CDR3: TGCGCCAGCAGCTTGGCAGATCCCTCCTACAATGAGCAGTTCTTC.

In this sample, this clonotype turned up many times. In DNA form, the CDR3 reads TGCGCCAGCAGCTTGGGGTTTGAGCGAGAGACCCAGTACTTC. Its protein is CASSLGFERETQYF. This sequence joins TRBV5-1 and TRBJ2-5; D remains unclear. Trimming removed 0 bases from V and 4 bases from J, with 10 bases in between. The CDR3 consists of 14 residues. CDR1 is SGHRS, CDR2 YFSETQ, per germline.